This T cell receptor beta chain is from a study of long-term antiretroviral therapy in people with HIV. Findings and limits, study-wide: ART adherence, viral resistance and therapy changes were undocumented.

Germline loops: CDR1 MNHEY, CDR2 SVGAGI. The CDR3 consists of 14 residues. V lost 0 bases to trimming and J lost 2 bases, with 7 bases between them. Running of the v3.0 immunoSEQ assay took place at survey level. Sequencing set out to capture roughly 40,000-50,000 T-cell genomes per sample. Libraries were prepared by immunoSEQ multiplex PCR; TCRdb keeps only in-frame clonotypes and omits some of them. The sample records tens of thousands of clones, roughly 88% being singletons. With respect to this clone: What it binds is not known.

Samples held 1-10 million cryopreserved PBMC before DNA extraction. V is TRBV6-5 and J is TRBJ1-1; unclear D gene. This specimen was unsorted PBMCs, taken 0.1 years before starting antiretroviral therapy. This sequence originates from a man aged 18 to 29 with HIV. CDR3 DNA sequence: TGTGCCAGCAGTTACTCGAGTACAAACACTGAAGCTTTCTTT. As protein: CASSYSSTNTEAFF.